The next 26 T cell receptor beta chains were all read from a single sample in a study of early T cells in non-severe SARS-CoV-2 infection. MiXCR was run by TCRdb on the 5' RACE reads, yielding one entry per CDR3 protein. This table has around 58,000 distinct CDR3 sequences, 14% to 15% appearing once. Specimen: whole blood, collected at baseline. The receptors derive from an adult who was a healthcare worker with PCR-confirmed SARS-CoV-2 infection or an uninfected control (not recorded which).

The chain carries TRBV5-1 and TRBJ2-7; D not certain. Trimming removed 4 bases at V and 4 bases at J, with 15 bases between. This CDR3 spans 14 amino acids. Looked up from germline, CDR1 is SGHRS and CDR2 is YFSETQ. The CDR3 sequence is CASSLIFNNYEQYF. The CDR3 DNA reads as TGCGCCAGCAGCCTCATCTTTAACAATTACGAGCAGTACTTC.

The V and J genes are TRBV7-3 and TRBJ1-5; TRBD1 matches at 7 bases. The length of the CDR3 is 14 residues. Germline V gene sequence: CDR1 SGHTA, CDR2 FQGTGA. The J segment lost 9 bases and the V segment lost 4 bases, leaving 9 bases of the junction unmatched. The CDR3 DNA is TGTGCCAGCAGCTCGACAGGGCCTGGAGCGCCCCAGCATTTT. It encodes CASSSTGPGAPQHF.

This clonotype was picked up a small number of times. CDR3 amino acids: CASSQEWGWRYEQYF. DNA of the CDR3: TGTGCCAGCAGCCAAGAGTGGGGGTGGCGCTACGAGCAGTACTTC. The V call is TRBV14, the J call TRBJ2-7, with D possibly being TRBD1 or TRBD2 (5 bases each). This CDR3 has 15 amino acids. Germline V gene data show CDR1 as SGHDN and CDR2 as FVKESK. The ends were cut back, 0 bases at V and 3 bases at J, with 12 bases in the middle.

V is TRBV18 and J is TRBJ2-7; 8 bases line up with TRBD1. Trimming at V came to 3 bases and at J to 4 bases, leaving 2 bases not matched to a gene. Germline V lookup: CDR1 KGHSH, CDR2 LQKENI. This CDR3 comprises 13 residues. The CDR3 sequence: CASSPQGAYEQYF. CDR3 sequence (DNA): TGTGCCAGCTCACCCCAGGGGGCTTACGAGCAGTACTTC.

This clonotype appeared a few times. This chain links TRBV6-1 with TRBJ2-7; D is uncertain. Germline CDR1 MNHNS, CDR2 SASEGT. Trimming left V 7 bases short and J 0 bases short, with 10 bases between. The CDR3 runs 13 residues. In DNA form, the CDR3 reads TGTGCCAGCACCGATGACGGCTCCTACGAGCAGTACTTC. Amino acid sequence: CASTDDGSYEQYF.

The table lists this clonotype with many counts. This chain uses TRBV4-1 with TRBJ2-7, with 7 bases lining up with TRBD1. Trimming at V came to 0 bases and at J to 3 bases, leaving 8 bases not matched to a gene. Germline V gene lookup returns CDR1 MGHRA and CDR2 YSYEKL. This CDR3 spans 16 amino acids. CDR3 in amino acids: CASSQEKGAKYYEQYF. The CDR3 DNA reads TGCGCCAGCAGCCAAGAAAAGGGGGCGAAATACTACGAGCAGTACTTC.

This clonotype was recorded at least ten times. A read error may account for a junction end that differs from germline. This chain links TRBV10-3 with TRBJ2-7; the match to TRBD1 covers 8 bases. Germline V gene sequence: CDR1 ENHRY, CDR2 SYGVKD. This CDR3 spans 11 amino acids. CDR3 nucleotides: TGTGCCATCAGTGATGGACAGGGTTGGGGCTTC. Encoded protein: CAISDGQGWGF.

This clonotype was recorded a few times. The gene calls are TRBV9 and TRBJ2-1; tentatively, D is TRBD2 (5 bases). The germline V and J ends were trimmed by 0 bases and 0 bases, with 10 bases remaining between them. Per the germline V gene, CDR1 is SGDLS and CDR2 is YYNGEE. This CDR3 region has 16 residues. The CDR3 DNA reads TGTGCCAGCAGCGTAGCTACTGGGAGCTCCTACAATGAGCAGTTCTTC. Its translation is CASSVATGSSYNEQFF.

This clonotype was seen a few times. J is TRBJ2-1 and V is TRBV11-3, with D possibly matching TRBD2 (6 bases). The CDR3 contains 13 residues. The germline V gene has CDR1 SGHNT and CDR2 YENEEA. V was pared by 5 bases and J by 5 bases, with 10 bases between. The CDR3 is CASSGRLDNEQFF. The CDR3 bases are TGTGCCAGCAGCGGTAGACTAGACAATGAGCAGTTCTTC.

This clonotype was seen repeatedly, ten times or more. The rearrangement joins TRBV3-1 to TRBJ1-1, with 8 bases fitting TRBD1. Germline loops: CDR1 LGHDT, CDR2 YNNKEL (reference sequence). V lost 2 bases and J lost 4; bases outside the gene matches: 3. CDR3 length: 14 amino acids. In DNA, the CDR3 is TGTGCCAGCAGCCAAATGGACAGGGCCACTGAAGCTTTCTTT. This sequence encodes CASSQMDRATEAFF. Based on the CDR3 plus reference TRBV3-1 and TRBJ1-1, the full variable domain is DTAVSQTPKYLVTQMGNDKSIKCEQNLGHDTMYWYKQDSKKFLKIMFSYNNKELIINETVPNRFSPKSPDKAHLNLHINSLELGDSAVYFCASSQMDRATEAFFGQGTRLTVV.

This clonotype was found many times. The chain couples TRBV28 to TRBJ2-1; D not certain. Germline CDR1 MDHEN, CDR2 SYDVKM. V was cut by 4 bases and J by 0 bases, with 10 bases left in between. This CDR3 comprises 15 residues. CDR3 DNA: TGTGCCAGCAGTTCCCTGCTCCTCTCCTACAATGAGCAGTTCTTC. Translating it yields CASSSLLLSYNEQFF.

This clonotype was recorded only once. The V and J genes are TRBV3-1 and TRBJ1-2; 12 nucleotides align to TRBD1. V trimming: 6 bases; J trimming: 7 bases; junction bases outside the gene matches: 18. This CDR3 spans 18 amino acids. Germline-derived CDR1 and CDR2 are LGHDT and YNNKEL (reference sequence). In DNA, the CDR3 is TGTGCCAGCAGGGGGACCGGGACAGGGGGCATCCTCTCCGGTGGCTACACCTTC. Translated: CASRGTGTGGILSGGYTF.

The chain links TRBV7-3 to TRBJ2-3; D remains ambiguous. V shed 1 base and J shed 3 bases, with 5 bases lying between them. This CDR3 spans 13 amino acids. CDR1 SGHTA and CDR2 FQGTGA come from the germline V gene. Here the CDR3 reads CASSLMLTDTQYF. The CDR3 coding sequence is TGTGCCAGCAGCTTAATGCTGACAGATACGCAGTATTTT.

V is TRBV4-1 and J is TRBJ2-2, with 10 bases lining up with TRBD2. Germline V gene lookup returns CDR1 MGHRA and CDR2 YSYEKL. The CDR3 runs 17 residues. The V gene end was trimmed by 4 bases and the J gene end by 9 bases; junction bases not matched to a gene: 14. CDR3 protein: CASSPSGGSGGLRELFF. The CDR3 coding sequence is TGCGCCAGCAGCCCGTCCGGGGGTAGCGGGGGGCTAAGGGAGCTGTTTTTT.

Note on this clonotype: A much larger clone is a single base away; this may be a read error. This chain uses TRBV7-2 with TRBJ2-7; D remains ambiguous. Germline assignment: CDR1 SGHTA and CDR2 FQGNSA. The CDR3 length is 12 residues. The CDR3 region has the DNA TGTGTCAGCAGCTTAAACGGCCTCGAGCAGTACTTC. Translation gives CVSSLNGLEQYF.

The chain carries TRBV12-3 or TRBV12-4 and TRBJ1-1; no reliable D call. This CDR3 comprises 14 residues. V lost 1 base and J 3 bases, leaving 9 bases between the germline ends. CDR3 sequence (DNA): TGTGCCAGCAGTTTAGAGACGGGATACACTGAAGCTTTCTTT. Its protein is CASSLETGYTEAFF.

To note about this clonotype: Relative to the germline gene, one junction end is altered; a read error may explain this. The chain carries TRBV10-3 and TRBJ1-1, with 9 positions matching TRBD1. Germline CDR1 and CDR2: ENHRY and SYGVKD. The CDR3 runs 15 residues. CDR3 sequence (DNA): TGTGCCATCAGGGGACAGGGAGGGATGAAGACTGAAGCTTTCTTT. Its translation is CAIRGQGGMKTEAFF.

This clonotype was seen a handful of times. The J gene is TRBJ2-3, the V gene TRBV29-1; D unresolved. The CDR3 sequence is 10 residues long. V lost 8 bases to trimming and J lost 2 bases, with 5 bases between them. Per germline, CDR1 SQVTM and CDR2 ANQGSEA. The CDR3 loop is CSTDTDTQYF. The CDR3 region has the DNA TGCAGCACCGACACAGATACGCAGTATTTT.

This clonotype was observed a handful of times. The chain links TRBV28 to TRBJ2-7, with 9 nucleotides matching TRBD1. The CDR3 has 15 residues. V lost 6 bases to trimming and J lost 4 bases; unmatched junction nucleotides: 10. Germline CDR1 MDHEN, CDR2 SYDVKM. CDR3: CASSAGTGTGYEQYF. The CDR3 DNA reads as TGTGCCAGCAGCGCCGGGACAGGGACAGGTTACGAGCAGTACTTC.

V and J are TRBV5-1 and TRBJ2-7; D is unresolved. Germline V gives CDR1 SGHRS, CDR2 YFSETQ. CDR3 size: 17 residues. Trimming removed 2 bases from V and 3 bases from J, with 21 bases in between. The CDR3 coding sequence is TGCGCCAGCAGCTTCCTCCGGCCGACCATAGCTGTCTACGAGCAGTACTTC. This codes for CASSFLRPTIAVYEQYF.

The chain couples TRBV18 to TRBJ2-5, with D unresolved. Trimming left V 4 bases short and J 5 bases short, with 11 bases between. This CDR3 region has 13 residues. Germline V CDR1 and CDR2: KGHSH, LQKENI. CDR3 sequence: CASSRPPLETQYF. The CDR3 DNA follows: TGTGCCAGCTCACGACCACCCTTGGAGACCCAGTACTTC.

This clonotype occurred many times. This chain joins TRBV29-1 and TRBJ1-2, with a tentative D call TRBD1 (6 bases). The CDR3 loop spans 14 amino acids. Germline V lookup: CDR1 SQVTM, CDR2 ANQGSEA. The V end was cut by 8 bases, the J end by 4 bases, with 20 bases between. The CDR3: CSTLGGGDFYGYTF. The CDR3 nucleotides are TGCAGCACCCTTGGGGGGGGCGATTTCTATGGCTACACCTTC.

There are many counts of this clonotype. The V and J genes are TRBV20-1 and TRBJ1-3; 8 bases are shared with TRBD1. CDR3 length: 16 residues. V trimming: 0 bases; J trimming: 2 bases; junction bases outside the gene matches: 6. Germline V CDR1 and CDR2: DFQATT, SNEGSKA (reference sequence). As DNA, the CDR3 is TGCAGTGCTAGAGATGGGAGGACAGGGCCTGGAAACACCATATATTTT. It specifies CSARDGRTGPGNTIYF.

This clonotype was counted many times. The chain couples TRBV28 to TRBJ2-7; the match to TRBD2 covers 8 bases. Germline CDR1 reads MDHEN; CDR2 reads SYDVKM. The J segment lost 3 bases and the V segment lost 5 bases, leaving 12 bases of the junction unmatched. CDR3 length: 16 residues. CDR3 in amino acids: CASSVGGAFDHYEQYF. CDR3 nucleotides: TGTGCCAGCAGTGTCGGGGGGGCTTTTGATCACTACGAGCAGTACTTC.

The V and J genes are TRBV24-1 and TRBJ1-2; maybe TRBD1 (5 bases). The V and J ends lost 6 bases and 7 bases respectively, with 32 bases between them. The CDR3 runs 19 residues. Germline CDR1 is KGHDR and CDR2 is SFDVKD. CDR3 coding DNA: TGTGCCACCAGTTGGAACTGGTCCTGGGAGGCGGGACGGCATAGTGGCTACACCTTC. Amino acid sequence: CATSWNWSWEAGRHSGYTF.

The chain is built from TRBV4-1 and TRBJ2-1; D is uncertain. Trimming left V 5 bases short and J 0 bases short, with 20 bases between. CDR1 and CDR2 (germline): MGHRA, YSYEKL. The CDR3 totals 18 residues. CDR3 amino acids: CASSSRNLTKASYNEQFF. CDR3 DNA sequence: TGCGCCAGCAGCTCCCGAAACTTAACGAAAGCCTCCTACAATGAGCAGTTCTTC.